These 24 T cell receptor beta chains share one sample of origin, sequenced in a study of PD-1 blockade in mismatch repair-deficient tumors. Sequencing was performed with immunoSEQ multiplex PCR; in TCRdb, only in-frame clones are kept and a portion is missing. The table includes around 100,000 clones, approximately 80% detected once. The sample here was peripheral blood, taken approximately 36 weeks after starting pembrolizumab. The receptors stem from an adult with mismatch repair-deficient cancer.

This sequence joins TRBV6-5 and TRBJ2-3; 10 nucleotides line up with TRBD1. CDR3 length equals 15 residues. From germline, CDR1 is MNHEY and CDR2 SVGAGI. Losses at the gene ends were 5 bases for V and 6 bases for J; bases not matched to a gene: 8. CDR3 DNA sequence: TGTGCCAGCAGTAAGCCCGGGACAGGGGTTGATACGCAGTATTTT. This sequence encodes CASSKPGTGVDTQYF.

CDR3 in amino acids: CASKDRTYSGNTIYF. Here the CDR3 DNA reads TGTGCCAGCAAGGACAGGACATACTCTGGAAACACCATATATTTT. J is TRBJ1-3 and V is TRBV6-1; TRBD1 matches 7 bases. Germline trimming cut 7 bases from V and 0 bases from J; bases unmatched to any gene: 6. In germline, CDR1 is MNHNS, CDR2 SASEGT. The CDR3 length is 15 residues.

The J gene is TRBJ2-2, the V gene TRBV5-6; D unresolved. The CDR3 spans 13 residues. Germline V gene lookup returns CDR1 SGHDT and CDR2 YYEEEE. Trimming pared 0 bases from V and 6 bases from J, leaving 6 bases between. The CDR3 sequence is CASSLAAAGELFF. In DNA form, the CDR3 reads TGTGCCAGCAGCTTGGCCGCGGCCGGGGAGCTGTTTTTT.

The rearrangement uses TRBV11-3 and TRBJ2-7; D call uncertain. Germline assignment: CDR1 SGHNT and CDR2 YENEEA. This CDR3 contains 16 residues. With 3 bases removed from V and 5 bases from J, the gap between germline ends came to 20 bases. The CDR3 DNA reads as TGTGCCAGCAGCTTTCGGCGGAGCCCCAGTTTTAACGAGCAGTACTTC. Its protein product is CASSFRRSPSFNEQYF.

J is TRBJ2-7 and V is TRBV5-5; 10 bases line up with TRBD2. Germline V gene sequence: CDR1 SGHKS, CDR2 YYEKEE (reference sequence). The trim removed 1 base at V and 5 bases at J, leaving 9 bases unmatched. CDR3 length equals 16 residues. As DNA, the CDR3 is TGTGCCAGCAGCTTGCCTAGCGGGAGTGGTGTAAACGAGCAGTACTTC. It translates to CASSLPSGSGVNEQYF.

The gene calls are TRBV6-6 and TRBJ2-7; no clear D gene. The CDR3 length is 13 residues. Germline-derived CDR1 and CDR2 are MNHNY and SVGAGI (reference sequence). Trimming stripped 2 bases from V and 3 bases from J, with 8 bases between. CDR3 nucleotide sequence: TGTGCCAGCAGTTACGAAGGTCTCTACGAGCAGTACTTC. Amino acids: CASSYEGLYEQYF.

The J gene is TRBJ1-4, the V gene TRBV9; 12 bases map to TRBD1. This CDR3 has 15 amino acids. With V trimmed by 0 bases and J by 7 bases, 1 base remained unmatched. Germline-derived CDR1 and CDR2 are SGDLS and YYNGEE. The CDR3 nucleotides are TGTGCCAGCAGCGTAGTGGGACAGGGGGCTGAAAAACTGTTTTTT. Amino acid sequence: CASSVVGQGAEKLFF.

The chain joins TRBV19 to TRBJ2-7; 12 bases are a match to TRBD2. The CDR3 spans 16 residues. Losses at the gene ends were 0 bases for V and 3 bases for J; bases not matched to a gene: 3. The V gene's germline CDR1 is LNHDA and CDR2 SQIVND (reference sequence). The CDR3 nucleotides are TGTGCCAGTAGTATAGAATGGACTAGCGGGATCTACGAGCAGTACTTC. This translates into CASSIEWTSGIYEQYF.

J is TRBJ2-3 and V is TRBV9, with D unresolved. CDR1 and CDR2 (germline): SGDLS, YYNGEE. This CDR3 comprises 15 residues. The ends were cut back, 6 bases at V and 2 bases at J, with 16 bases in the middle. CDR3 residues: CASNPRWLFTDTQYF. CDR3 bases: TGTGCCAGCAACCCCCGGTGGCTCTTCACAGATACGCAGTATTTT.

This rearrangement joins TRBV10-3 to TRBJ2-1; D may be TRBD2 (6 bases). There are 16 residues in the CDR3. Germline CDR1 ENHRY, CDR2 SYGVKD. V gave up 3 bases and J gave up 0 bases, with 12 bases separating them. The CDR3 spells CAISEIAESSYNEQFF. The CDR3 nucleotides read TGTGCCATCAGTGAAATAGCGGAAAGCTCCTACAATGAGCAGTTCTTC.

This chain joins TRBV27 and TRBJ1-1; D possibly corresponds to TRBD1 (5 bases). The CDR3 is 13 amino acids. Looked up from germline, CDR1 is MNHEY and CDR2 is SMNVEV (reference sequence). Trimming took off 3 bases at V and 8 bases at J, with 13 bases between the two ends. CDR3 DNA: TGTGCCAGCAGTTTTAGGGGTCCCAAAGAAGCTTTCTTT. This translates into CASSFRGPKEAFF.

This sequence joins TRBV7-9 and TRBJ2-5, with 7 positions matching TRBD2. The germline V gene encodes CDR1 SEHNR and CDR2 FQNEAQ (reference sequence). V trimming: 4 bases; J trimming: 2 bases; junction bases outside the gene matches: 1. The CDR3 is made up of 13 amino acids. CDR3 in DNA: TGTGCCAGCAGCTGGGACTATCAAGAGACCCAGTACTTC. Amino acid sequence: CASSWDYQETQYF.

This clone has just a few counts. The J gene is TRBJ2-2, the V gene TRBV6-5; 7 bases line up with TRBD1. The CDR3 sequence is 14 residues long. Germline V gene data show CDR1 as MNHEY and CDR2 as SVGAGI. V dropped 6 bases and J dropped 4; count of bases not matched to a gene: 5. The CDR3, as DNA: TGTGCCAGCAGGATCCGGGACAGCACCGGGGAGCTGTTTTTT. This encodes CASRIRDSTGELFF.

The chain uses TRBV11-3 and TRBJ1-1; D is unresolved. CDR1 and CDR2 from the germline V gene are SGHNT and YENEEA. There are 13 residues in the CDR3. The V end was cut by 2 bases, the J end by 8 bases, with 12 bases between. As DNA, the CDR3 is TGTGCCAGCAGCTTATTGCCCACGACAGAAGCTTTCTTT. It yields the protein CASSLLPTTEAFF.

Here the CDR3 reads CSVTTTGMNTEAFF. In DNA form, the CDR3 reads TGCAGCGTAACAACCACAGGGATGAACACTGAAGCTTTCTTT. The chain has TRBV29-1 and TRBJ1-1, with a possible D match to TRBD1 (6 bases). The CDR3 contains 14 residues. Trimming took off 6 bases at V and 0 bases at J, with 14 bases between the two ends. CDR1 is SQVTM and CDR2 is ANQGSEA in the germline V gene. Looking up the rest from reference TRBV29-1 and TRBJ1-1 gives the full variable domain: SAVISQKPSRDICQRGTSLTIQCQVDSQVTMMFWYRQQPGQSLTLIATANQGSEATYESGFVIDKFPISRPNLTFSTLTVSNMSPEDSSIYLCSVTTTGMNTEAFFGQGTRLTVV.

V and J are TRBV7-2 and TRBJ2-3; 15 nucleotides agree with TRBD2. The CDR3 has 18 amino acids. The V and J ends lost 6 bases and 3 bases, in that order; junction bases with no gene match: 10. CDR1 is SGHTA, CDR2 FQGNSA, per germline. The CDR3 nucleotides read TGTGCCAGCAGTTTCCTCGGACTAGCGGGAGGGCGAACAGATACGCAGTATTTT. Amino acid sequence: CASSFLGLAGGRTDTQYF.

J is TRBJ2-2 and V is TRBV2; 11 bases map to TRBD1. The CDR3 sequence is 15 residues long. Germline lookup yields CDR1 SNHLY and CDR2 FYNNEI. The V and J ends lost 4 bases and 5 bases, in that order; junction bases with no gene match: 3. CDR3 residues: CASSGTGGATGELFF. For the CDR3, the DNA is TGTGCCAGCAGTGGGACAGGGGGCGCGACCGGGGAGCTGTTTTTT.

As DNA, the CDR3 is TGTGCCAGCAGTTACTCATCTCGGGGGTACACTGAAGCTTTCTTT. The encoded protein is CASSYSSRGYTEAFF. The rearrangement uses TRBV6-5 and TRBJ1-1, with D maybe TRBD1 (5 bases). The CDR3 has 15 residues. V was cut by 0 bases and J by 3 bases, with 11 bases left in between. CDR1 and CDR2 (germline): MNHEY, SVGAGI.

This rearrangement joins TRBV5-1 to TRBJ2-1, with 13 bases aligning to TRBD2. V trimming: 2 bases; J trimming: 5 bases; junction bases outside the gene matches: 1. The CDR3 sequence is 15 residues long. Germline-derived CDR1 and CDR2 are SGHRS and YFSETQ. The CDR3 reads CASSFGLAGDNEQFF. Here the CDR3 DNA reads TGCGCCAGCAGCTTTGGACTAGCGGGAGACAATGAGCAGTTCTTC.

Here the CDR3 DNA reads TGTGCCTGGAGCTCGGGGCCAAGGGGGCGCGGCTACACCTTC. It is translated as CAWSSGPRGRGYTF. The gene calls are TRBV30 and TRBJ1-2; 7 positions match TRBD1. After removal of 3 bases from V and 8 bases from J, the junction contained 12 bases not matched to a gene. The CDR3 runs to 14 residues. Germline V lookup: CDR1 GTSNPN, CDR2 SVGIG (reference sequence).

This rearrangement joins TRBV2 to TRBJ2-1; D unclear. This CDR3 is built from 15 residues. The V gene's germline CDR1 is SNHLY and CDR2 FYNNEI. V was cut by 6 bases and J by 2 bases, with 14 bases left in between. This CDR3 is CASRLQADPYNEQFF. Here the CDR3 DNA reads TGTGCCAGCAGGCTCCAGGCCGACCCCTACAATGAGCAGTTCTTC.

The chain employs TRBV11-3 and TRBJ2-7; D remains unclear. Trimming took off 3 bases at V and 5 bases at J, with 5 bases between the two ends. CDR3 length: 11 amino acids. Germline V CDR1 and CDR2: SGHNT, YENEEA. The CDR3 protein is CASSFKNEQYF. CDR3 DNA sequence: TGTGCCAGCAGCTTCAAAAACGAGCAGTACTTC. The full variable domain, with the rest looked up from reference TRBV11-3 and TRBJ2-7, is EAGVVQSPRYKIIEKKQPVAFWCNPISGHNTLYWYLQNLGQGPELLIRYENEEAVDDSQLPKDRFSAERLKGVDSTLKIQPAELGDSAVYLCASSFKNEQYFGPGTRLTVT.

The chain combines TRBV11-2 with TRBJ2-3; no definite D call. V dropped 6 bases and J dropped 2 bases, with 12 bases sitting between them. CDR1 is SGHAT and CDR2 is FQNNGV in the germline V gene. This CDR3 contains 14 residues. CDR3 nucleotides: TGTGCCAGCAGTTACGACCTTTCCACAGATACGCAGTATTTT. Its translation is CASSYDLSTDTQYF.

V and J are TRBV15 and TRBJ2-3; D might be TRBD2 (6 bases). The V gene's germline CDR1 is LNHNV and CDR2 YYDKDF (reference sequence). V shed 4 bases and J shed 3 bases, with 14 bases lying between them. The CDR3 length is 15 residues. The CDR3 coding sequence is TGTGCCACCAGCAACCGGCGGGACGCGACAGATACGCAGTATTTT. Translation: CATSNRRDATDTQYF.